These 9 T cell receptor beta chains originate from one sample sequenced in a study of T-cell memory formation after mild COVID-19. Using its own MiXCR run on the 5' RACE reads, TCRdb lists one record per CDR3 protein. Of 450,000 or so distinct CDR3 sequences listed, 20% to 25% are singletons. The sequenced sample consisted of PBMCs or a T cell subset sorted from them (not recorded which). The receptor source for this set is an adult woman who had mild COVID-19 (a few samples of this study predate the infection). Cell type and time point are not known.

The gene calls are TRBV9 and TRBJ2-7, with D perhaps TRBD1 (6 bases). The germline V gene has CDR1 SGDLS and CDR2 YYNGEE. The CDR3 covers 12 residues. Trimming stripped 4 bases from V and 6 bases from J, with 11 bases between. This CDR3 is CASSFTGIEQYF. CDR3 in DNA: TGTGCCAGCAGCTTTACAGGGATCGAGCAGTACTTC.

The chain uses TRBV7-8 and TRBJ2-3; 8 bases map to TRBD2. The CDR3 is 17 amino acids. The V gene end was trimmed by 1 base and the J gene end by 0 bases; junction bases not matched to a gene: 6. Germline CDR1 reads SGHVS; CDR2 reads FQNEAQ. This chain's CDR3 is CASSLGNPSGSTDTQYF. CDR3 bases: TGTGCCAGCAGCTTAGGTAACCCTAGCGGGAGCACAGATACGCAGTATTTT. The full variable domain, with the rest looked up from reference TRBV7-8 and TRBJ2-3, is GAGVSQSPRYKVAKRGQDVALRCDPISGHVSLFWYQQALGQGPEFLTYFQNEAQLDKSGLPSDRFFAERPEGSVSTLKIQRTQQEDSAVYLCASSLGNPSGSTDTQYFGPGTRLTVL.

The CDR3 DNA reads TGCAGTGCTAGAAAGGATTCAGGCGATCAGCCCCAGCATTTT. Translation: CSARKDSGDQPQHF. J is TRBJ1-5 and V is TRBV20-1; D is unclear. V lost 2 bases and J 5 bases, leaving 13 bases between the germline ends. CDR3 length equals 14 residues. Germline-derived CDR1 and CDR2 are DFQATT and SNEGSKA (reference sequence).

The chain has TRBV2 and TRBJ2-5, with D perhaps given as TRBD1 or TRBD2 (6 bases each). CDR3 length: 13 residues. Trimming pared 10 bases from V and 7 bases from J, leaving 19 bases between. The V gene's germline CDR1 is SNHLY and CDR2 FYNNEI. CDR3: CATKGEVLGTQYF. DNA for the CDR3: TGTGCCACCAAGGGGGAGGTTCTCGGGACCCAGTACTTC.

The chain has TRBV5-1 and TRBJ2-7; D is possibly TRBD1 (5 bases). Germline V CDR1 and CDR2: SGHRS, YFSETQ. The ends were cut back, 2 bases at V and 4 bases at J, with 10 bases in the middle. The CDR3 contains 13 residues. CDR3 residues: CASSFAGRYEQYF. Written as DNA, the CDR3 is TGCGCCAGCAGCTTCGCAGGGCGGTACGAGCAGTACTTC.

This chain uses TRBV10-3 with TRBJ2-1; no clear D. CDR1 ENHRY and CDR2 SYGVKD come from the germline V gene. The CDR3 totals 13 residues. The ends were cut back, 8 bases at V and 4 bases at J, with 12 bases in the middle. The CDR3 nucleotides read TGTGCCATCGGAACGGCAGGTTACAATGAGCAGTTCTTC. Amino acid sequence: CAIGTAGYNEQFF.

This clonotype was seen a few times. This sequence joins TRBV6-1 and TRBJ1-5; D ambiguous. Germline V gives CDR1 MNHNS, CDR2 SASEGT. The CDR3 length is 16 residues. V dropped 6 bases and J dropped 3 bases, with 18 bases sitting between them. In nucleotides, the CDR3 is TGTGCCAGCAGCTCTAGGTGGGAATATAACAATCAGCCCCAGCATTTT. It is translated as CASSSRWEYNNQPQHF.

The chain combines TRBV5-5 with TRBJ2-1; 11 bases align to TRBD2. This CDR3 has 20 residues. V was clipped by 3 bases and J by 5 bases; unmatched bases: 19. Germline V gene sequence: CDR1 SGHKS, CDR2 YYEKEE (reference sequence). The CDR3 nucleotides read TGTGCCAGCAGCTCACCACTAGCGGGGGCGCCAGGGGTTAGGGACAATGAGCAGTTCTTC. This sequence encodes CASSSPLAGAPGVRDNEQFF.

This clonotype was recorded many times. The chain has TRBV7-2 and TRBJ2-1; TRBD2 matches at 12 bases. The CDR3 is 17 amino acids. Germline trimming cut 4 bases from V and 12 bases from J; bases unmatched to any gene: 16. Germline assignment: CDR1 SGHTA and CDR2 FQGNSA. The CDR3 nucleotides read TGTGCCAGCAGCTCCGATTGGACTAGCGGGGTTAAAGCAGGGCAGTTCTTC. It encodes CASSSDWTSGVKAGQFF.